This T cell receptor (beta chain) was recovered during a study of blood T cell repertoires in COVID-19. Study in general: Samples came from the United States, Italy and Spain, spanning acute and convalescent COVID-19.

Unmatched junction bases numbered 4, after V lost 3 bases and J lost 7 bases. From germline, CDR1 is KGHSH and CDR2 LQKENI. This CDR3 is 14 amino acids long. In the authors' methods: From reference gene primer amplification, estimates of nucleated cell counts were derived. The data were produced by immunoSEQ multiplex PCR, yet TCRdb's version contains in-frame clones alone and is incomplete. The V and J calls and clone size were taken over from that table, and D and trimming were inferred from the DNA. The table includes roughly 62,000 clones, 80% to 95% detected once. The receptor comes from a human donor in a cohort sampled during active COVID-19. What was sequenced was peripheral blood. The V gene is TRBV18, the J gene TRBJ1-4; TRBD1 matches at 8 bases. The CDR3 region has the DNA TGTGCCAGCTCACCGGACAGGGCCGGTGAAAAACTGTTTTTT. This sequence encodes CASSPDRAGEKLFF. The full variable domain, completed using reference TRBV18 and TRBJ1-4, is NAGVMQNPRHLVRRRGQEARLRCSPMKGHSHVYWYRQLPEEGLKFMVYLQKENIIDESGMPKERFSAEFPKEGPSILRIQQVVRGDSAAYFCASSPDRAGEKLFFGSGTQLSVL.